A selection of T cell receptor beta chains follows, all from one sample in a study of regulatory T cells in long-lasting Graves disease. Using its own MiXCR run on the multiplex PCR reads, TCRdb lists one record per CDR3 protein. The table lists 350,000 to 400,000 distinct CDR3 sequences, around 16% of them singletons. Sequencing was performed on peripheral blood mononuclear cells (PBMCs), taken at new diagnosis, from a patient treated with antithyroid drugs. All receptors derive from a female donor with Graves disease. Each CDR3 is given without its conserved first and last residue.

j_call	v_call	cdr3_aa
TRBJ1-2	TRBV18	ASSPNTGQEYGYT
TRBJ2-3	TRBV20-1	SAAGGDLTDTQY
TRBJ2-2	TRBV3-1	ASSHWTSENTGELF
TRBJ1-6	TRBV20-1	SARDRLVANSPLH
TRBJ2-7	TRBV6-5	ASSYSESLGEQY
TRBJ1-1	TRBV2	ASRKTGGGPEAF
TRBJ2-1	TRBV7-8	ASRDPGRGSYNEQF
TRBJ1-2	TRBV4-2	ASSDNRGLSGYT
TRBJ2-5	TRBV7-7	ASSPSGEGQQETQY
TRBJ1-6	TRBV4-1	ASSQTGGESPLH
TRBJ2-1	TRBV7-2	ASSLGTGPYNEQF
TRBJ1-2	TRBV27	ASSGYGTGPYGYT
TRBJ1-1	TRBV4-1	ASSTQVLYEAF
TRBJ1-2	TRBV3-1	ASSQADRGYGYT
TRBJ1-1	TRBV6-1	AILRSLNTEAF
TRBJ1-6	TRBV12-3/TRBV12-4	ASSWDASPLH
TRBJ1-5	TRBV18	ASSPGGQPNQPQH
TRBJ2-5	TRBV6-1	ASSDPETGVEETQY
TRBJ1-2	TRBV4-1	ASSRPGSTNYGYT
TRBJ1-6	TRBV19	ASYGDGGSPLH
TRBJ2-1	TRBV24-1	ATSLRDKKPF
TRBJ1-4	TRBV6-1	ASSVQGEKLF
TRBJ1-1	TRBV3-1	ASSQGTGGMGRSEAF
TRBJ1-1	TRBV18	ASSPAVPLNTEAF
TRBJ2-5	TRBV27	ASSPANQETQY
TRBJ1-2	TRBV6-5	ASSYSDGGHPGQIYGYT
TRBJ1-5	TRBV4-1	ASSQGSNRANQPQH
TRBJ2-3	TRBV11-3	ASTSGSPADTQY
TRBJ1-1	TRBV19	ASSTGGFRAF
TRBJ2-7	TRBV6-1	ASSEAAGREQY
TRBJ1-2	TRBV9	ASSDRGSTAGGYT
TRBJ2-2	TRBV3-1	ASSQETGANTGELF
TRBJ2-2	TRBV6-5	ASSYSRDYRTGELF
TRBJ2-7	TRBV4-1	ASSPPGGGKTYEQY
TRBJ1-2	TRBV5-4	ASSVHEGGYT
TRBJ2-3	TRBV6-9	ASSSVQGSDTQY
TRBJ1-6	TRBV5-1	ASSWWIRKCNSPLH
TRBJ2-6	TRBV7-9	ASSFDLTGANVLT
TRBJ2-4	TRBV6-1	ASSVGGASDIQY
TRBJ1-1	TRBV4-1	ASSSFGQGRNTEAF
TRBJ2-2	TRBV4-2	ASSQEGGANTGELF
TRBJ1-2	TRBV18	ASSPTGIYGYT
TRBJ2-3	TRBV27	ASSIRDTQY
TRBJ2-7	TRBV5-1	ASSLASPGSSYEQY
TRBJ1-4	TRBV20-1	SAAPGLGDEKLF
TRBJ2-1	TRBV11-2	ASSLGGASGNSYNEQF
TRBJ1-6	TRBV15	ATSSASSPLH
TRBJ2-5	TRBV10-2	ASQEDRFGETQY
NA	TRBV20-1	SAREGIAGVQETQY
TRBJ2-3	TRBV20-1	SAPSGRVPDTQY
TRBJ2-4	TRBV5-5	ASSLGFDGWRIQY